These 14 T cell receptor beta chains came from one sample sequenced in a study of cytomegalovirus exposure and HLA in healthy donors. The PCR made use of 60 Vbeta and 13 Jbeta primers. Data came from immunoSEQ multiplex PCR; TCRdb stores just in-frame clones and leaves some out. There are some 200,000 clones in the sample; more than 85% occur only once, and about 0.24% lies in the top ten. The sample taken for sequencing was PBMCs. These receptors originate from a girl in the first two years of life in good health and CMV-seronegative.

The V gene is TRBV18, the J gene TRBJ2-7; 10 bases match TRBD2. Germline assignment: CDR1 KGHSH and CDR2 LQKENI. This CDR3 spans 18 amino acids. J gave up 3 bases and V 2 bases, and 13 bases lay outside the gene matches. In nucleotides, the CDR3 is TGTGCCAGCTCACCAAGGGATAGCGGGAGGCGGGTGGGCTACGAGCAGTACTTC. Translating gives CASSPRDSGRRVGYEQYF.

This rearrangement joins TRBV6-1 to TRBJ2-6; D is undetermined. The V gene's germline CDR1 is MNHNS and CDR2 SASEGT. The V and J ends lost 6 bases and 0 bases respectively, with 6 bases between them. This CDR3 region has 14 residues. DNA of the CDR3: TGTGCCAGCAGCCTTAACTCTGGGGCCAACGTCCTGACTTTC. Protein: CASSLNSGANVLTF.

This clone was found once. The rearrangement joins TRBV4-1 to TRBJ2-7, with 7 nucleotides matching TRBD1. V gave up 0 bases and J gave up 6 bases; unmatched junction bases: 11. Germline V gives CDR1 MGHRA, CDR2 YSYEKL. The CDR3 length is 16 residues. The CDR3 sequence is CASSQDHQGESGEQYF. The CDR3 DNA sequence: TGCGCCAGCAGCCAAGATCACCAGGGGGAGTCGGGCGAGCAGTACTTC.

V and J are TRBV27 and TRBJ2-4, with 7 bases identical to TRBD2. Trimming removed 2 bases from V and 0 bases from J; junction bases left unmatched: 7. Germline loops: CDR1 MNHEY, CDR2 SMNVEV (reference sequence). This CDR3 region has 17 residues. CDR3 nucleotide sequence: TGTGCCAGCAGTTTAGGGGGGGGGTATATAGCCAAAAACATTCAGTACTTC. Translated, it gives CASSLGGGYIAKNIQYF.

The CDR3: CASSFPRTSSYYEQYF. CDR3 nucleotides: TGTGCCAGCAGCTTCCCCCGGACTAGCAGTTACTACGAGCAGTACTTC. The V gene is TRBV11-2, the J gene TRBJ2-7; 8 nucleotides line up with TRBD2. This CDR3 comprises 16 residues. Germline CDR1 is SGHAT and CDR2 is FQNNGV. The V segment lost 3 bases and the J segment 3 bases; nucleotides outside the gene matches: 10.

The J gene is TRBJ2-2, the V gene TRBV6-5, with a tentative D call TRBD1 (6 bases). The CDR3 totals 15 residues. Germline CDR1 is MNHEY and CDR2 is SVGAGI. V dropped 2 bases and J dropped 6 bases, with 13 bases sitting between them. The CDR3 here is CASSYGGVGAGELFF. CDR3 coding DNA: TGTGCCAGCAGTTACGGGGGCGTAGGCGCCGGGGAGCTGTTTTTT.

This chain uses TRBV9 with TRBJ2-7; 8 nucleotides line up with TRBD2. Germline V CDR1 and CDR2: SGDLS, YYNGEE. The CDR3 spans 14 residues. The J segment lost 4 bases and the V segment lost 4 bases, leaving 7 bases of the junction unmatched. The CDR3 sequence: CASSRTGGRYEQYF. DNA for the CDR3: TGTGCCAGCAGCCGAACGGGAGGGCGGTACGAGCAGTACTTC.

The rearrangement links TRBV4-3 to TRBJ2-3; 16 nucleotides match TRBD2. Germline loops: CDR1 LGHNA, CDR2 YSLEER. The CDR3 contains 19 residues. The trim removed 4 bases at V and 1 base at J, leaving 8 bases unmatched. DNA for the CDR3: TGCGCCAGCAGCCCCCGGGGGACTAGCGGGAGGGGGGGCACAGATACGCAGTATTTT. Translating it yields CASSPRGTSGRGGTDTQYF.

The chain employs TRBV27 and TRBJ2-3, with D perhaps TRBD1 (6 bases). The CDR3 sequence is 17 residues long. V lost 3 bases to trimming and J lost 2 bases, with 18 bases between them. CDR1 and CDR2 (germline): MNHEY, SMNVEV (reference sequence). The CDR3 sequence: CASSLVRALGATDTQYF. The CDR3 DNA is TGTGCCAGCAGTTTGGTGAGAGCCTTGGGGGCCACAGATACGCAGTATTTT.

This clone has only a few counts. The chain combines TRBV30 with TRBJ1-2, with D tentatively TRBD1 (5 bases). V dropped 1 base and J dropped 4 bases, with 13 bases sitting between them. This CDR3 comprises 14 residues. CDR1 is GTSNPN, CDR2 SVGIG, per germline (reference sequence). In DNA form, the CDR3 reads TGTGCCTGGAGTGCCACTTCAGGGTTCTATGGCTACACCTTC. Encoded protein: CAWSATSGFYGYTF. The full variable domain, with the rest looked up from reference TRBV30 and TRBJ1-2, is SQTIHQWPATLVQPVGSPLSLECTVEGTSNPNLYWYRQAAGRGLQLLFYSVGIGQISSEVPQNLSASRPQDRQFILSSKKLLLSDSGFYLCAWSATSGFYGYTFGSGTRLTVV.

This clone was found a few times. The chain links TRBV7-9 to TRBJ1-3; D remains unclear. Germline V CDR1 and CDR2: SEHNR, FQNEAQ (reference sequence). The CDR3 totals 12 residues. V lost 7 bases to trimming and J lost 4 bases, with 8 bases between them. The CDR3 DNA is TGTGCCAGCACCAGTCAGGGAAACACCATATATTTT. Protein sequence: CASTSQGNTIYF. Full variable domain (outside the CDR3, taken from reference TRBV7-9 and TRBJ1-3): DTGVSQNPRHKITKRGQNVTFRCDPISEHNRLYWYRQTLGQGPEFLTYFQNEAQLEKSRLLSDRFSAERPKGSFSTLEIQRTEQGDSAMYLCASTSQGNTIYFGEGSWLTVV.

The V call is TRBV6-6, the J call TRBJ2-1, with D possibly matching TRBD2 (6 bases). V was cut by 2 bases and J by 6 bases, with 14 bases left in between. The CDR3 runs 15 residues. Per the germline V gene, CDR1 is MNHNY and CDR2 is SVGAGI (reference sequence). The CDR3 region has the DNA TGTGCCAGCAGTTACCCACCACTAGCAGGCAATGAGCAGTTCTTC. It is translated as CASSYPPLAGNEQFF.

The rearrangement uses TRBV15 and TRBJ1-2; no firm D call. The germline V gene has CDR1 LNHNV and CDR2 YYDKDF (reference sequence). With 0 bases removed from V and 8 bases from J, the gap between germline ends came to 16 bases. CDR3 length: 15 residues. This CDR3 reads CATSRDQVARLGYTF. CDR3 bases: TGTGCCACCAGCAGAGATCAGGTCGCCAGGCTCGGCTACACCTTC.

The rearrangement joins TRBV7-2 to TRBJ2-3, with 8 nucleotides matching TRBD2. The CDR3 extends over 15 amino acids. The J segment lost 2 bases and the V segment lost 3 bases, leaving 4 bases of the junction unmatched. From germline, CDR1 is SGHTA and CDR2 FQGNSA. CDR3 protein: CASSFERGSTDTQYF. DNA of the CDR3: TGTGCCAGCAGCTTCGAGCGGGGGTCCACAGATACGCAGTATTTT.